This T cell receptor (beta chain) is drawn from a study of T cells after posttransplantation cyclophosphamide. Control samples came 1 year after myeloablative marrow transplants with methotrexate plus calcineurin inhibitor. A note on this clone: Its antigen remains unknown.

Measured with immunoSEQ multiplex PCR; TCRdb has only the in-frame clones, and not every one. This sample has about 16,000 clones, with roughly 84% found just once. Study-wide points: Later post-transplant blood repertoires were often dominated by donor CD8+ memory clones. Recipient CMV seropositivity and CMV reactivation strongly tracked TRB clonality. Tissue-infiltrating T cells from skin or gut overlapped little with blood T cells.

This receptor was identified in a male patient in his fifties or sixties who received an allogeneic stem cell transplant from an unrelated donor, was CMV-positive, and had chronic GVHD only. The graft donor may account for some of the T cells. This specimen was PBMCs, taken after an allogeneic stem cell transplant with a calcineurin inhibitor and methotrexate.

The CDR3 region is CASSLISETQYF. As DNA, the CDR3 is TGTGCCAGCAGCTTAATTAGCGAGACCCAGTACTTC. The chain combines TRBV13 with TRBJ2-5; D is ambiguous. The CDR3 totals 12 residues. V gave up 2 bases and J gave up 5 bases, with 6 bases separating them. Germline values: CDR1 PRHDT, CDR2 FYEKMQ (reference sequence).